The 10 T cell receptor beta chains below all came from one sample that was sequenced in a study of T cells in Graves' hyperthyroidism and ophthalmopathy. The CDR3 regions of TCR beta were amplified from RNA transcripts. HTBI primers were the set used in a first-round RT-PCR of the TCR CDR3. MiXCR, applied by TCRdb to the multiplex PCR reads, yields one record per CDR3 protein. This table holds roughly 570,000 distinct CDR3 sequences, around 45% found once. Sequenced: peripheral blood or thyroid tissue (not recorded which). Receptors originate from a woman younger than 35 with Graves' hyperthyroidism.

This clonotype was counted ten times or more. The J gene is TRBJ1-2, the V gene TRBV7-2; no clear D gene. The CDR3 runs to 16 residues. Germline V lookup: CDR1 SGHTA, CDR2 FQGNSA. The V gene lost 3 bases and the J gene lost 0 bases, with 14 bases spanning the gap. CDR3 in amino acids: CASSFARLPPNYGYTF. For the CDR3, the DNA is TGTGCCAGCAGCTTCGCCAGACTACCCCCTAACTATGGCTACACCTTC.

The chain links TRBV7-3 to TRBJ1-1, with 7 bases identical to TRBD1. Germline values: CDR1 SGHTA, CDR2 FQGTGA. The CDR3 totals 14 residues. Unmatched junction bases numbered 6, after V lost 2 bases and J lost 6 bases. The CDR3 DNA reads TGTGCCAGCAGCTTAGACAGGGCGGGACCTGAAGCTTTCTTT. It yields the protein CASSLDRAGPEAFF.

The chain joins TRBV2 to TRBJ1-3; D is unclear. The CDR3 contains 14 residues. V lost 8 bases, J lost 0 bases, and 11 bases lay in between. The germline gives CDR1 SNHLY, CDR2 FYNNEI. The CDR3 region is CASAGEGSGNTIYF. The CDR3 DNA reads as TGTGCCAGCGCCGGGGAGGGCTCTGGAAACACCATATATTTT.

The chain couples TRBV12-3 or TRBV12-4 to TRBJ1-4, with D uncertain. CDR3 length: 15 amino acids. V was shortened by 3 bases and J by 8 bases, with 16 bases between the two germline ends. The CDR3 is CASSFVGFRREKLFF. DNA of the CDR3: TGTGCCAGCAGTTTCGTGGGATTCCGTCGAGAAAAACTGTTTTTT.

In its sample, this clonotype was seen many times. This rearrangement joins TRBV9 to TRBJ2-7; D may correspond to TRBD1 or TRBD2 (5 bases each). There are 15 residues in the CDR3. Germline lookup yields CDR1 SGDLS and CDR2 YYNGEE. Trimming took 4 bases from V and 7 from J, leaving 21 bases between them. The CDR3 protein is CASSSRGGLAGEQYF. The DNA of the CDR3 is TGTGCCAGCAGCTCACGGGGCGGTCTAGCCGGTGAGCAGTACTTC.

The table lists this clonotype with a few counts. The CDR3 DNA follows: TGTGCCAGCAGCCCCTGGTCCTTTTTGCCTTCCTACGAGCAGTACTTC. This gives the protein CASSPWSFLPSYEQYF. The rearrangement joins TRBV12-3 or TRBV12-4 to TRBJ2-7, with D uncertain. With 6 bases removed from V and 1 base from J, the gap between germline ends came to 19 bases. This CDR3 has 16 residues.

This clonotype came up many times. This sequence joins TRBV12-3 or TRBV12-4 and TRBJ2-7; the D gene is possibly TRBD2 (6 bases). CDR3 size: 15 residues. Between the trimmed V and J ends, which lost 1 base and 6 bases, there was a span of 16 bases. CDR3 region: CASSLEEGSWAEQYF. The CDR3 coding sequence is TGTGCCAGCAGTTTAGAGGAGGGGAGTTGGGCCGAGCAGTACTTC.

The CDR3 coding sequence is TGTGCCAGCAGCTCCGCACCGCCAACGGGAGGTGACACCGGGGAGCTGTTTTTT. This translates into CASSSAPPTGGDTGELFF. The chain carries TRBV7-8 and TRBJ2-2; TRBD2 matches 7 bases. This CDR3 region has 18 residues. Trimming cost V 4 bases and J 3 bases; bases outside gene matches: 14. Germline-derived CDR1 and CDR2 are SGHVS and FQNEAQ.

This clonotype showed up just a few times. J is TRBJ2-5 and V is TRBV6-5, with D possibly being TRBD1 or TRBD2 (6 bases each). The ends were cut back, 0 bases at V and 5 bases at J, with 16 bases in the middle. The CDR3 totals 16 residues. Germline assignment: CDR1 MNHEY and CDR2 SVGAGI. CDR3 coding DNA: TGTGCCAGCAGTTACTCGAAGCGTGGGGGGCGGGAGACCCAGTACTTC. Protein: CASSYSKRGGRETQYF.

This sequence joins TRBV7-9 and TRBJ2-5; TRBD2 might be the D (6 bases). Looked up from germline, CDR1 is SEHNR and CDR2 is FQNEAQ (reference sequence). V lost 5 bases to trimming and J lost 6 bases, with 19 bases between them. CDR3 length: 15 residues. CDR3 region: CASSHTPGDVKTQYF. For the CDR3, the DNA is TGTGCCAGCAGCCATACACCGGGAGATGTAAAGACCCAGTACTTC.